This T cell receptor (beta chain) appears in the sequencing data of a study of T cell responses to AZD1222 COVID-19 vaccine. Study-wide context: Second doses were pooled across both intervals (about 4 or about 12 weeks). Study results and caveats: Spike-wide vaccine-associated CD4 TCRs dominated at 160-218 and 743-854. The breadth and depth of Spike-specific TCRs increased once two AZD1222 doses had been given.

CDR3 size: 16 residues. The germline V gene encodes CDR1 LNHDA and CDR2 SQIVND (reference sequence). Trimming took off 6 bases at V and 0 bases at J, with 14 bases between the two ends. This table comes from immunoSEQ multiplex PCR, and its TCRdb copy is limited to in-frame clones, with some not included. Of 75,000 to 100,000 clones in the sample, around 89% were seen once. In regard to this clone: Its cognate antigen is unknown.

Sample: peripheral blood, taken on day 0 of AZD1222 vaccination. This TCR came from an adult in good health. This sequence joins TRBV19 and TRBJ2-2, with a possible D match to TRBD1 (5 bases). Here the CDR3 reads CASSQGWTANTGELFF. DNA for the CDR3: TGTGCCAGTAGCCAGGGTTGGACGGCGAACACCGGGGAGCTGTTTTTT.